These 26 T cell receptor beta chains were all obtained from the same sample, sequenced in a study of patients and donors after allogeneic stem cell transplantation. TCRdb re-called the RT-PCR reads through MiXCR, storing one row per CDR3 protein. Of roughly 200,000 distinct CDR3 sequences listed, 35% to 45% are singletons. The sequencing input was blood, either unsorted or a sorted T cell fraction (not recorded which). The receptors shown here come from a human donor who was either an allogeneic HSCT recipient or a stem cell or donor lymphocyte infusion donor (not recorded which). It is not recorded whose cells these are; they may come from a transplant donor.

This clonotype was detected a few times. The chain has TRBV5-1 and TRBJ1-2, with D hard to call. Trimming took off 0 bases at V and 10 bases at J, with 13 bases between the two ends. CDR3 length: 13 amino acids. Looked up from germline, CDR1 is SGHRS and CDR2 is YFSETQ. The CDR3 loop reads CASSLASTALYTF. CDR3 DNA sequence: TGCGCCAGCAGCTTGGCTTCGACGGCCCTCTACACCTTC.

The V gene is TRBV12-3 or TRBV12-4, the J gene TRBJ2-1, with 9 nucleotides matching TRBD2. The CDR3 is 16 amino acids. V lost 1 base to trimming and J lost 3 bases; unmatched junction nucleotides: 4. For the CDR3, the DNA is TGTGCCAGCAGTTTAGACCTAGCGGGGTTCTACAATGAGCAGTTCTTC. This sequence encodes CASSLDLAGFYNEQFF.

This chain joins TRBV12-3 or TRBV12-4 and TRBJ1-2; 8 positions match TRBD1. CDR3 size: 16 residues. V lost 7 bases, J lost 2 bases, and 12 bases stayed unmatched. The CDR3 DNA sequence: TGTGCCAGCACTTTTCGTCGGACAGGGATAAACTATGGCTACACCTTC. Encoded protein: CASTFRRTGINYGYTF.

There are a few counts of this clonotype. The J gene is TRBJ1-1, the V gene TRBV6-4; D gene ambiguous. V shed 1 base and J shed 0 bases, with 12 bases lying between them. This CDR3 is built from 16 residues. Germline V gene data show CDR1 as MRHNA and CDR2 as SNTAGT. The CDR3 is CASSDWPGTMNTEAFF. The DNA of the CDR3 is TGTGCCAGCAGTGACTGGCCGGGAACCATGAACACTGAAGCTTTCTTT.

This clonotype was observed a few times. The chain carries TRBV18 and TRBJ1-1; TRBD1 is a possible D gene (5 bases). The CDR3 has 15 amino acids. V was cut by 2 bases and J by 0 bases, with 10 bases left in between. CDR1 and CDR2 (germline): KGHSH, LQKENI. The CDR3 region has the DNA TGTGCCAGCTCACCAGTATCAGGGATGAACACTGAAGCTTTCTTT. Translated, it gives CASSPVSGMNTEAFF.

The chain has TRBV2 and TRBJ1-5; 8 bases map to TRBD1. This CDR3 contains 14 residues. Germline CDR1 and CDR2: SNHLY and FYNNEI. The ends lost 11 bases at V and 4 bases at J; junction bases unmatched: 10. CDR3 region: CAGSKQGGNQPQHF. In DNA form, the CDR3 reads TGTGCCGGAAGTAAACAGGGGGGGAATCAGCCCCAGCATTTT.

The CDR3 loop reads CASSMPGRIMPLHF. CDR3 DNA sequence: TGTGCCAGTAGTATGCCGGGCCGGATCATGCCCCTCCACTTT. The chain joins TRBV19 to TRBJ1-6, with D unclear. This CDR3 spans 14 amino acids. Germline V gives CDR1 LNHDA, CDR2 SQIVND (reference sequence). Deletions cut 3 bases from V and 13 bases from J, with 16 bases between.

This sequence joins TRBV3-1 and TRBJ1-5, with unresolved D. V was cut by 1 base and J by 3 bases, with 19 bases left in between. The CDR3 totals 18 residues. Per germline, CDR1 LGHDT and CDR2 YNNKEL (reference sequence). CDR3 residues: CASSQGASEHVHNQPQHF. The CDR3 DNA follows: TGTGCCAGCAGCCAAGGTGCCTCGGAGCATGTTCACAATCAGCCCCAGCATTTT.

Here the CDR3 reads CASSLAGAYGYTF. CDR3 in DNA: TGTGCCAGCAGTTTAGCCGGGGCCTATGGCTACACCTTC. The chain combines TRBV12-3 or TRBV12-4 with TRBJ1-2, with D possibly TRBD1 on 5 matching bases. V lost 0 bases and J lost 4, with 6 bases in between. This CDR3 comprises 13 residues.

J is TRBJ2-3 and V is TRBV29-1; 9 bases are shared with TRBD2. There are 15 residues in the CDR3. J lost 4 bases, V lost 1 base, and 6 bases had no gene match. Germline CDR1 is SQVTM and CDR2 is ANQGSEA. As DNA, the CDR3 is TGCAGCGTTGAAGGCCTAGCGGGGACCGCAGATACGCAGTATTTT. This translates into CSVEGLAGTADTQYF.

This clonotype was observed a few times. The CDR3 DNA reads TGTGCCAGCAGCCCAGGACAGGGATACTATGGCTACACCTTC. Protein: CASSPGQGYYGYTF. The rearrangement joins TRBV7-2 to TRBJ1-2; 8 nucleotides agree with TRBD1. The junction had 5 bases not matched to a gene; V was cut back by 5 bases and J by 3 bases. Germline CDR1 is SGHTA and CDR2 is FQGNSA. This CDR3 has 14 amino acids.

The chain is built from TRBV9 and TRBJ1-6, with 8 bases identical to TRBD1. V gave up 4 bases and J gave up 10 bases; unmatched junction bases: 7. Per germline, CDR1 SGDLS and CDR2 YYNGEE. CDR3 length: 14 residues. CDR3 loop: CASSTTGTGSPLHF. The CDR3 DNA follows: TGTGCCAGCAGCACAACCGGGACAGGATCACCCCTCCACTTT.

The chain uses TRBV12-3 or TRBV12-4 and TRBJ1-1; tentative D call: TRBD1 (5 bases). The CDR3 is 13 residues long. V lost 3 bases to trimming and J lost 4 bases, with 9 bases between them. The CDR3 is CASSLGGPTEAFF. Written as DNA, the CDR3 is TGTGCCAGCAGTTTGGGGGGACCCACTGAAGCTTTCTTT.

This clonotype was detected a few times. This sequence joins TRBV12-3 or TRBV12-4 and TRBJ1-1, with 8 bases that match TRBD1. With V trimmed by 5 bases and J by 1 base, 6 bases remained unmatched. This CDR3 has 15 residues. In nucleotides, the CDR3 is TGTGCCAGCAGTCCCAAAACAGGGGGGAACACTGAAGCTTTCTTT. Protein sequence: CASSPKTGGNTEAFF.

The chain has TRBV6-5 and TRBJ2-1; weak D call: TRBD2 (6 bases). Germline V gene lookup returns CDR1 MNHEY and CDR2 SVGAGI. This CDR3 has 15 residues. The V and J ends lost 2 bases and 3 bases respectively, with 11 bases between them. This CDR3 is CASSYGQGGYNEQFF. CDR3 sequence (DNA): TGTGCCAGCAGTTACGGGCAGGGAGGCTACAATGAGCAGTTCTTC.

The chain joins TRBV20-1 to TRBJ1-2; D might be TRBD1 (6 bases). Per the germline V gene, CDR1 is DFQATT and CDR2 is SNEGSKA (reference sequence). Trimming took off 2 bases at V and 0 bases at J, with 16 bases between the two ends. This CDR3 spans 16 amino acids. This CDR3 reads CSARSFRGQPNYGYTF. CDR3 coding DNA: TGCAGTGCTAGAAGCTTCAGGGGCCAACCTAACTATGGCTACACCTTC.

V usage is TRBV27 and J usage is TRBJ2-4; TRBD1 matches 11 bases. Germline V gene lookup returns CDR1 MNHEY and CDR2 SMNVEV (reference sequence). The V gene end was trimmed by 7 bases and the J gene end by 0 bases; junction bases not matched to a gene: 8. The CDR3 runs 17 residues. CDR3 loop: CASKSGQGVLAKNIQYF. In DNA, the CDR3 is TGTGCCAGCAAATCGGGACAGGGGGTCTTAGCCAAAAACATTCAGTACTTC.

A few counts support this clonotype. The rearrangement uses TRBV2 and TRBJ1-6; D unclear. Trimming took 1 base from V and 0 from J, leaving 10 bases between them. The length of the CDR3 is 17 residues. Per the germline V gene, CDR1 is SNHLY and CDR2 is FYNNEI. Here the CDR3 reads CASSEGGVSSYNSPLHF. The CDR3 coding sequence is TGTGCCAGCAGTGAAGGTGGGGTTAGCTCCTATAATTCACCCCTCCACTTT.

The chain links TRBV10-3 to TRBJ2-7; D is possibly TRBD1 (6 bases). Deletions cut 6 bases from V and 0 bases from J, with 15 bases between. Germline CDR1 ENHRY, CDR2 SYGVKD. The CDR3 is 15 amino acids. The CDR3 loop is CAISEQGLFSYEQYF. CDR3 DNA: TGTGCCATCAGCGAACAGGGCTTATTCTCCTACGAGCAGTACTTC.

The V and J genes are TRBV20-1 and TRBJ1-1, with a possible D match to TRBD1 (5 bases). V dropped 0 bases and J dropped 5 bases, with 13 bases sitting between them. The CDR3 length is 14 residues. Germline V gene lookup returns CDR1 DFQATT and CDR2 SNEGSKA (reference sequence). DNA for the CDR3: TGCAGTGCTAGAGAAGGCAGGGTGAGGACTGAAGCTTTCTTT. It yields the protein CSAREGRVRTEAFF.

The chain carries TRBV9 and TRBJ1-1; D possibly corresponds to TRBD1 (5 bases). Germline CDR1 and CDR2: SGDLS and YYNGEE. The CDR3 runs 14 residues. Between the trimmed V and J ends, which lost 4 bases and 5 bases, there was a span of 15 bases. The CDR3 is CASSKTGGSTEAFF. CDR3 coding DNA: TGTGCCAGCAGCAAAACCGGGGGGAGTACTGAAGCTTTCTTT.

This clonotype has only a few counts. One end of the junction fails to match germline, which may point to a read error. The V gene is TRBV4-2, the J gene TRBJ1-5; possible D gene TRBD1, 5 bases. The CDR3 covers 15 residues. Germline loops: CDR1 LGHNA, CDR2 YNFKEQ. The CDR3 nucleotides read TGTGCCAGCAGCCAAGGCACAGGACTTTTGCAGCTCCAGCATTTT. It translates to CASSQGTGLLQLQHF.

The rearrangement uses TRBV27 and TRBJ1-1; D unresolved. The CDR3 has 13 amino acids. Germline lookup yields CDR1 MNHEY and CDR2 SMNVEV (reference sequence). Trimming took 6 bases from V and 0 from J, leaving 8 bases between them. The CDR3 nucleotides read TGTGCCAGCAGGGATGTCATGAACACTGAAGCTTTCTTT. This sequence encodes CASRDVMNTEAFF.

This clonotype has a handful of counts. V is TRBV5-6 and J is TRBJ1-1; no clear D gene. Per the germline V gene, CDR1 is SGHDT and CDR2 is YYEEEE. The length of the CDR3 is 15 residues. The V end lost 5 bases, the J end lost 0 bases, and 14 bases lay between the germline ends. The CDR3 reads CASSWSALMNTEAFF. As DNA, the CDR3 is TGTGCCAGCAGTTGGTCTGCTCTCATGAACACTGAAGCTTTCTTT.

This clonotype was seen a few times. The chain is built from TRBV4-2 and TRBJ1-2; 7 bases map to TRBD1. CDR3 length: 14 amino acids. Germline loops: CDR1 LGHNA, CDR2 YNFKEQ. The V and J ends lost 6 bases and 3 bases, in that order; junction bases with no gene match: 7. For the CDR3, the DNA is TGTGCCAGCAGTACACAGGGGTACGACTATGGCTACACCTTC. The encoded protein is CASSTQGYDYGYTF.

In this sample, this clonotype turned up a few times. The chain couples TRBV5-1 to TRBJ1-1; TRBD1 might be the D (5 bases). The CDR3 runs 15 residues. The germline gives CDR1 SGHRS, CDR2 YFSETQ. V lost 0 bases and J lost 3, with 12 bases in between. CDR3 in amino acids: CASSLGVGDHTEAFF. CDR3 DNA: TGCGCCAGCAGCTTGGGAGTAGGGGACCACACTGAAGCTTTCTTT.